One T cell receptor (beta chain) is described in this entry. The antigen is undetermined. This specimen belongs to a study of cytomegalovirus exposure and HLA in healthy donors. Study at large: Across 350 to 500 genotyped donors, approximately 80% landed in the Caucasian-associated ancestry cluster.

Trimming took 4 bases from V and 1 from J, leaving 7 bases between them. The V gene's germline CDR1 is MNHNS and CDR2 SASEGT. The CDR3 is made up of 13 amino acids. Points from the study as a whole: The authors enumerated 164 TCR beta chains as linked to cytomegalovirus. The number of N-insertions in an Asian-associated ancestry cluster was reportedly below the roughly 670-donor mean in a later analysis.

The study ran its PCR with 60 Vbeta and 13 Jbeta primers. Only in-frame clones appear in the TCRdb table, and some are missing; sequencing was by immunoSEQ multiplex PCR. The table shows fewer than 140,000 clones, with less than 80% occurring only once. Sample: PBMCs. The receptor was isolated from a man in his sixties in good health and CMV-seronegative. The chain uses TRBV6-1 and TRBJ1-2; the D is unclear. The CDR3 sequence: CASSAGSNYGYTF. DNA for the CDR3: TGTGCCAGCAGTGCGGGGAGTAACTATGGCTACACCTTC.